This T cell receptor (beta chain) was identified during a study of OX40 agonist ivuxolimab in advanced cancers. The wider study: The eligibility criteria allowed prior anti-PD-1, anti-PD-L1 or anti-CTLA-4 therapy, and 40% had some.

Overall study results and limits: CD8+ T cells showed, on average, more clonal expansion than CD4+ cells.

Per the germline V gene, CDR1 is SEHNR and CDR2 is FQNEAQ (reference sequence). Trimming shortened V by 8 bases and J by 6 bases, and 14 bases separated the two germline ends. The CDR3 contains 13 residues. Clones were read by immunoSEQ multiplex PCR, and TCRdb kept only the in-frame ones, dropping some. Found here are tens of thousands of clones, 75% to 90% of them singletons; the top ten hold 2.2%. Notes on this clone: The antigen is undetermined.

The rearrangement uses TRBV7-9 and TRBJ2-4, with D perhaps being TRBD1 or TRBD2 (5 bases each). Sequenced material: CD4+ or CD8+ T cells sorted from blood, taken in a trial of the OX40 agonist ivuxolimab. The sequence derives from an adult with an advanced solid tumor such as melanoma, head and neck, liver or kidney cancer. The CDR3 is CASSSGGGNIQYF. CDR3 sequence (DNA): TGTGCCAGCTCGTCCGGTGGGGGAAACATTCAGTACTTC.